These 13 T cell receptor beta chains came from one sample sequenced in a study of Graves' ophthalmopathy and Graves' hyperthyroidism. The authors amplified TCR beta CDR3 regions from RNA transcripts. HTBI-primed first-round RT-PCR preceded second-round multiplex PCR. TCRdb called the multiplex PCR reads again in MiXCR, with one record for every CDR3 protein. Of about 740,000 distinct CDR3 sequences listed, approximately 40% are singletons. Source material: peripheral blood. The receptors were sampled from an adult man with Graves' ophthalmopathy.

The chain has TRBV25-1 and TRBJ1-1; 8 bases are shared with TRBD1. CDR1 and CDR2 (germline): MGHDK, SYGVNS. The CDR3 has 14 residues. With 7 bases clipped from V and 4 bases from J, the junction kept 8 bases outside the gene matches. As DNA, the CDR3 is TGTGCCAGCAATCCTCAGGGGGCGCGCACTGAAGCTTTCTTT. Amino acid sequence: CASNPQGARTEAFF.

The table lists this clonotype with many counts. CDR3 nucleotides: TGTGCCAGCCCCCCATCTGGGGCCAACGTCCTGACTTTC. This translates into CASPPSGANVLTF. This rearrangement joins TRBV6-4 to TRBJ2-6; D is ambiguous. The germline V gene encodes CDR1 MRHNA and CDR2 SNTAGT. V shed 8 bases and J shed 1 base, with 6 bases lying between them. This CDR3 contains 13 residues.

The J gene is TRBJ2-2, the V gene TRBV11-2; D is perhaps TRBD1 or TRBD2 (5 bases each). CDR3 length: 15 amino acids. Germline CDR1 and CDR2: SGHAT and FQNNGV. Trimming took 5 bases from V and 7 from J, leaving 17 bases between them. CDR3 in amino acids: CASSVEVQGDGELFF. In nucleotides, the CDR3 is TGTGCCAGCAGCGTTGAAGTTCAGGGAGACGGGGAGCTGTTTTTT.

In this sample, this clonotype turned up many times. The chain joins TRBV19 to TRBJ2-5; 10 bases agree with TRBD1. The V gene's germline CDR1 is LNHDA and CDR2 SQIVND (reference sequence). The ends lost 4 bases at V and 5 bases at J; junction bases unmatched: 4. The CDR3 is 14 residues long. In nucleotides, the CDR3 is TGTGCCAGTAGTAGGACAGGGGGTGACGAGACCCAGTACTTC. Translating gives CASSRTGGDETQYF.

The V gene is TRBV14, the J gene TRBJ1-2; 8 nucleotides match TRBD1. Losses at the gene ends were 1 base for V and 11 bases for J; bases not matched to a gene: 6. The CDR3 spans 13 residues. From germline, CDR1 is SGHDN and CDR2 FVKESK. The CDR3 spells CASSQGQGRRYTF. As DNA, the CDR3 is TGTGCCAGCAGCCAAGGACAGGGGAGGCGGTACACCTTC.

A few counts support this clonotype. V and J are TRBV20-1 and TRBJ1-2; D remains ambiguous. With 2 bases removed from V and 0 bases from J, the gap between germline ends came to 16 bases. CDR3 length equals 16 residues. CDR1 and CDR2 (germline): DFQATT, SNEGSKA (reference sequence). CDR3 residues: CSARPGGTLANYGYTF. In nucleotides, the CDR3 is TGCAGTGCTAGACCGGGCGGCACCCTTGCTAACTATGGCTACACCTTC.

The CDR3: CASSRQTNTGELFF. In DNA form, the CDR3 reads TGTGCCAGCAGCCGACAGACGAACACCGGGGAGCTGTTTTTT. The chain has TRBV7-2 and TRBJ2-2; perhaps TRBD1 as D (5 bases). V dropped 5 bases and J dropped 0 bases, with 7 bases sitting between them. This CDR3 is 14 amino acids long. Germline V lookup: CDR1 SGHTA, CDR2 FQGNSA.

Concerning this clonotype itself: Just one base apart from a much larger clone, this may be a read error. The V gene is TRBV7-2, the J gene TRBJ2-7; no firm D call. The CDR3 extends over 13 amino acids. Trimming took 0 bases from V and 8 from J, leaving 11 bases between them. Per germline, CDR1 SGHTA and CDR2 FQGNSA. The DNA of the CDR3 is TGTGCCAGCAGCTTAGCGACATCAGTCAAGCAGTACTTC. It is translated as CASSLATSVKQYF. Filled out from reference TRBV7-2 and TRBJ2-7, the complete variable domain reads GAGVSQSPSNKVTEKGKDVELRCDPISGHTALYWYRQSLGQGLEFLIYFQGNSAPDKSGLPSDRFSAERTGGSVSTLTIQRTQQEDSAVYLCASSLATSVKQYFGPGTRLTVT.

The chain employs TRBV24-1 and TRBJ1-5; 8 bases fit TRBD1. CDR1 is KGHDR, CDR2 SFDVKD, per germline. The CDR3 is 15 residues long. The V and J ends lost 11 bases and 5 bases, in that order; junction bases with no gene match: 13. Here the CDR3 reads CASSSPLGQDQPQHF. CDR3 bases: TGTGCCAGCAGCTCACCTTTGGGACAGGATCAGCCCCAGCATTTT.

This clonotype was counted only a few times. This sequence joins TRBV6-6 and TRBJ1-2; TRBD1 might be the D (6 bases). This CDR3 is 13 amino acids long. V was shortened by 6 bases and J by 2 bases, with 10 bases between the two germline ends. Germline V gives CDR1 MNHNY, CDR2 SVGAGI (reference sequence). CDR3 region: CASRTTGNYGYTF. CDR3 bases: TGTGCCAGCAGAACCACAGGGAACTATGGCTACACCTTC.

The rearrangement links TRBV2 to TRBJ1-2, with D hard to call. CDR1 and CDR2 from the germline V gene are SNHLY and FYNNEI. This CDR3 region has 15 residues. V gave up 3 bases and J gave up 1 base, with 12 bases separating them. The CDR3 protein is CASSDGPFYNYGYTF. The CDR3 DNA follows: TGTGCCAGCAGTGATGGACCGTTCTATAACTATGGCTACACCTTC.

This sequence joins TRBV25-1 and TRBJ2-7; D is ambiguous. Germline CDR1 and CDR2: MGHDK and SYGVNS. CDR3 size: 14 residues. V gave up 3 bases and J gave up 3 bases, with 12 bases separating them. CDR3 DNA: TGTGCCAGCAGTGATGACACCCAGAGCTACGAGCAGTACTTC. It is translated as CASSDDTQSYEQYF.

The chain links TRBV4-1 to TRBJ2-7, with a possible D match to TRBD2 (5 bases). This CDR3 contains 11 residues. CDR1 is MGHRA and CDR2 is YSYEKL in the germline V gene. Between the trimmed V and J ends, which lost 7 bases and 5 bases, there was a span of 9 bases. The CDR3 sequence: CASTSGNEQYF. As DNA, the CDR3 is TGCGCCAGCACCTCCGGGAACGAGCAGTACTTC.